Listed below are T cell receptor beta chains from one sample, sequenced in a study of T cell responses to AZD1222 COVID-19 vaccine. This table comes from immunoSEQ multiplex PCR, and its TCRdb copy is limited to in-frame clones, with some not included. The sample lists about 180,000 clones, approximately 94% seen once, with approximately 1.5% in the top ten. Sample: peripheral blood, taken 28 days after the second AZD1222 dose. These receptors were taken from an adult who received the AZD1222 COVID-19 vaccine. Both conserved end residues are part of each CDR3. A D gene is named only where the DNA matches it firmly.

D gene | J gene | V gene | CDR3 protein | CDR3 DNA
NA | TRBJ1-2 | TRBV19 | CASSSPENYGYTF | TGTGCCAGTAGTAGCCCTGAGAACTATGGCTACACCTTC
NA | TRBJ1-5 | TRBV19 | CASSPTSGVLFYSNQPQHF | TGTGCCAGTAGTCCCACTTCGGGCGTACTTTTTTATAGCAATCAGCCCCAGCATTTT
NA | TRBJ2-1 | TRBV2 | CASSPLSGAYNEQFF | TGTGCCAGCAGCCCCCTTTCGGGAGCCTACAATGAGCAGTTCTTC
NA | TRBJ1-6 | TRBV9 | CASSDIDSPLHF | TGTGCCAGCAGCGATATTGATTCACCCCTCCACTTT
TRBD2 | TRBJ2-3 | TRBV27 | CASRKAGGTDTQYF | TGTGCCAGCAGAAAAGCGGGGGGGACAGATACGCAGTATTTT
NA | TRBJ2-2 | TRBV28 | CASSLLRTGELFF | TGTGCCAGCAGTTTATTACGGACCGGGGAGCTGTTTTTT
NA | TRBJ2-3 | TRBV12-3/TRBV12-4 | CASSLRDTQYF | TGTGCCAGCAGTTTACGGGATACGCAGTATTTT
NA | TRBJ1-2 | TRBV28 | CASISGYGYTF | TGTGCCAGCATTTCAGGGTATGGCTACACCTTC
NA | TRBJ2-3 | TRBV14 | CASSPRDFTDTQYF | TGTGCCAGCAGCCCCCGGGACTTCACAGATACGCAGTATTTT
TRBD1 | TRBJ1-2 | TRBV5-1 | CASSFGGGRGNYGYTF | TGCGCCAGCAGCTTTGGGGGCGGCAGGGGGAACTATGGCTACACCTTC